Below are 25 T cell receptor beta chains sequenced from a single sample in a study of preoperative IRX-2 immunotherapy in early breast cancer. Produced via immunoSEQ multiplex PCR; TCRdb's table is partial and in-frame only. In the table there are about 5,300 clones, roughly two thirds of which are singletons. The treatment was: preoperative locoregional IRX-2 cytokine immunotherapy. Material: tumor tissue, obtained before IRX-2 immunotherapy. Receptors originate from a human donor with breast cancer.

The chain has TRBV23-1 and TRBJ2-7; D gene uncertain. TRBV23-1 is labeled an ORF, and its function is uncertain. The CDR3 loop spans 13 amino acids. The V and J ends lost 0 bases and 7 bases respectively, with 10 bases between them. The chain's CDR3 is CASSQSRVHEQYF. CDR3 coding DNA: TGCGCCAGCAGTCAATCGAGAGTCCATGAGCAGTACTTC.

The rearrangement joins TRBV6-8 to TRBJ1-4, with 7 bases fitting TRBD1. Germline loops: CDR1 MNHGY, CDR2 SAAAGT. CDR3 length: 12 residues. With V trimmed by 10 bases and J by 8 bases, 7 bases remained unmatched. The CDR3 reads CATTTGNEKLFF. Here the CDR3 DNA reads TGTGCCACTACGACAGGGAACGAAAAACTGTTTTTT.

V is TRBV19 and J is TRBJ2-7, with 11 bases aligning to TRBD2. With V trimmed by 5 bases and J by 2 bases, 5 bases remained unmatched. The CDR3 has 15 residues. The V gene's germline CDR1 is LNHDA and CDR2 SQIVND (reference sequence). This chain's CDR3 is CASSPGTSGAYEQYF. The DNA for the CDR3 is TGTGCCAGTAGTCCCGGGACTAGCGGTGCCTACGAGCAGTACTTC.

The chain carries TRBV22-1 and TRBJ2-7; the table's TRBD2 call for D was not verified on the DNA. TRBV22-1 is assigned pseudogene status. The CDR3 has 15 residues. The CDR3 is CASSLVGDYSYEQYF. CDR3 DNA sequence: TGTGCCAGCAGTTTAGTGGGAGACTACTCCTACGAGCAGTACTTC.

By sample fraction, this clone is medium-sized. The chain has TRBV6-8 and TRBJ2-5; a possible D gene is TRBD2 (6 bases). Trimming left V 2 bases short and J 1 base short, with 20 bases between. The V gene's germline CDR1 is MNHGY and CDR2 SAAAGT. The CDR3 spans 18 residues. CDR3 bases: TGTGCCAGCAGTTACAGGGGTTTGGACACCGGGAGCCAAGAGACCCAGTACTTC. Protein product: CASSYRGLDTGSQETQYF.

The V gene is TRBV6-4, the J gene TRBJ1-6; 8 bases align to TRBD1. The germline gives CDR1 MRHNA, CDR2 SNTAGT. J gave up 10 bases and V 6 bases, and 11 bases lay outside the gene matches. The CDR3 is 15 residues long. CDR3 loop: CASSQRDRPLSPLHF. The CDR3 DNA reads TGTGCCAGCAGCCAGAGGGACAGGCCCTTATCACCCCTCCACTTT.

This sequence joins TRBV5-1 and TRBJ2-7; 10 nucleotides align to TRBD1. The CDR3 has 15 residues. CDR1 is SGHRS, CDR2 YFSETQ, per germline. Unmatched junction bases numbered 4, after V lost 0 bases and J lost 4 bases. CDR3 sequence (DNA): TGCGCCAGCAGCTTGGGTGGGACAGGGGAATACGAGCAGTACTTC. Residues: CASSLGGTGEYEQYF.

The chain joins TRBV28 to TRBJ1-5, with unresolved D. Germline V gives CDR1 MDHEN, CDR2 SYDVKM. This CDR3 is built from 12 residues. V dropped 8 bases and J dropped 7 bases, with 12 bases sitting between them. The CDR3: CASGLVAQPQHF. The CDR3 nucleotides are TGTGCCAGCGGGTTGGTGGCGCAGCCCCAGCATTTT.

The chain couples TRBV7-1 to TRBJ2-2; TRBD2 matches at 16 bases. TRBV7-1 is an open reading frame, and its role is uncertain. Trimming cost V 5 bases and J 0 bases; bases outside gene matches: 15. This CDR3 region has 22 residues. The CDR3 DNA follows: TGTGCCAGCAGCCACCCCCAGCAGGCGGGACTAGCGGGAGGGGCGAACACCGGGGAGCTGTTTTTT. It translates to CASSHPQQAGLAGGANTGELFF.

The genes are TRBV18 and TRBJ1-1, with TRBD1 identical over 8 bases. J was trimmed by 1 base and V by 6 bases; bases with no gene match: 1. The germline V gene has CDR1 KGHSH and CDR2 LQKENI. CDR3 length: 13 amino acids. The CDR3 loop is CASSDRANTEAFF. Written as DNA, the CDR3 is TGTGCCAGCTCGGACAGGGCGAACACTGAAGCTTTCTTT.

The chain joins TRBV11-3 to TRBJ1-4, with TRBD1 identical over 9 bases. The CDR3 consists of 16 residues. The trim removed 5 bases at V and 8 bases at J, leaving 12 bases unmatched. Looked up from germline, CDR1 is SGHNT and CDR2 is YENEEA. In nucleotides, the CDR3 is TGTGCCAGCAGCCCCGAGGGACAGGGATTGATAGAAAAACTGTTTTTT. Translated: CASSPEGQGLIEKLFF.

The chain recombines TRBV6-8 with TRBJ2-2, with D perhaps TRBD2 (5 bases). The CDR3 spans 14 residues. The ends were cut back, 2 bases at V and 6 bases at J, with 10 bases in the middle. CDR1 is MNHGY and CDR2 is SAAAGT in the germline V gene. In DNA form, the CDR3 reads TGTGCCAGCAGTTACAATGGGGAGCCCGGGGAGCTGTTTTTT. Protein: CASSYNGEPGELFF.

The gene calls are TRBV19 and TRBJ2-7, with D possibly TRBD1 on 5 matching bases. This CDR3 has 13 amino acids. In germline, CDR1 is LNHDA, CDR2 SQIVND (reference sequence). V shed 2 bases and J shed 3 bases, with 8 bases lying between them. The CDR3 loop is CASSIRQFYEQYF. For the CDR3, the DNA is TGTGCCAGTAGTATACGACAGTTCTACGAGCAGTACTTC. Combining the CDR3 with reference TRBV19 and TRBJ2-7 gives the whole variable domain DGGITQSPKYLFRKEGQNVTLSCEQNLNHDAMYWYRQDPGQGLRLIYYSQIVNDFQKGDIAEGYSVSREKKESFPLTVTSAQKNPTAFYLCASSIRQFYEQYFGPGTRLTVT.

The chain has TRBV7-1 and TRBJ2-5; 11 bases agree with TRBD2. TRBV7-1 is an open reading frame whose function is uncertain. Trimming took 4 bases from V and 2 from J; bases not matched to a gene: 6. This CDR3 is built from 16 residues. The CDR3 loop reads CASSLAGTSGQETQYF. The CDR3 region has the DNA TGTGCCAGCAGCTTAGCCGGGACTAGCGGACAAGAGACCCAGTACTTC.

The CDR3 sequence: CASSRGTSGRFRSTDTQYF. The CDR3 DNA reads as TGTGCCAGCAGCCGTGGGACTAGCGGGAGGTTCCGTAGCACAGATACGCAGTATTTT. J is TRBJ2-3 and V is TRBV7-7; 15 bases are shared with TRBD2. CDR1 is SSHAT and CDR2 is FNYEAQ in the germline V gene (reference sequence). V gave up 5 bases and J gave up 0 bases; unmatched junction bases: 9. This CDR3 has 19 residues.

As DNA, the CDR3 is TGCAGCGCTTGGACAGGGGAGGAGGCCAACGTCCTGACTTTC. Its protein is CSAWTGEEANVLTF. The chain joins TRBV29-1 to TRBJ2-6; TRBD1 agrees at 9 bases. The V and J ends lost 7 bases and 6 bases, in that order; junction bases with no gene match: 7. The CDR3 has 14 amino acids. Germline values: CDR1 SQVTM, CDR2 ANQGSEA.

The rearrangement links TRBV29-1 to TRBJ1-1, with D perhaps matching TRBD1 (5 bases). This CDR3 is 12 amino acids long. Germline CDR1 is SQVTM and CDR2 is ANQGSEA. Trimming took 4 bases from V and 5 from J, leaving 11 bases between them. CDR3 residues: CSVATGGTEAFF. CDR3 DNA sequence: TGCAGCGTTGCTACAGGAGGGACTGAAGCTTTCTTT.

This clone was counted once. This chain joins TRBV30 and TRBJ1-3, with no clear D. CDR3 length equals 11 residues. The germline V gene encodes CDR1 GTSNPN and CDR2 SVGIG (reference sequence). The V and J ends lost 2 bases and 4 bases respectively, with 3 bases between them. CDR3 DNA: TGTGCCTGGAGTAAGGGAAACACCATATATTTT. Protein sequence: CAWSKGNTIYF. Filled out from reference TRBV30 and TRBJ1-3, the complete variable domain reads SQTIHQWPATLVQPVGSPLSLECTVEGTSNPNLYWYRQAAGRGLQLLFYSVGIGQISSEVPQNLSASRPQDRQFILSSKKLLLSDSGFYLCAWSKGNTIYFGEGSWLTVV.

CDR3 coding DNA: TGTGCCAGCTCACGTCAGGGTAACACCGGGGAGCTGTTTTTT. Translation gives CASSRQGNTGELFF. The J gene is TRBJ2-2, the V gene TRBV18; D might be TRBD1 (5 bases). CDR1 is KGHSH and CDR2 is LQKENI in the germline V gene. V lost 4 bases, J lost 2 bases, and 8 bases lay in between. CDR3 size: 14 residues.

The chain combines TRBV6-8 with TRBJ1-5; TRBD1 is a possible D gene (5 bases). V shed 4 bases and J shed 6 bases, with 13 bases lying between them. This CDR3 contains 14 residues. From germline, CDR1 is MNHGY and CDR2 SAAAGT. The CDR3 loop reads CASSLGGVAQPQHF. In DNA, the CDR3 is TGTGCCAGCAGTTTGGGGGGGGTCGCTCAGCCCCAGCATTTT.

This chain connects TRBV5-1 to TRBJ1-2; D gene uncertain. V was trimmed by 8 bases and J by 4 bases, leaving 21 bases between them. The CDR3 has 15 residues. Looked up from germline, CDR1 is SGHRS and CDR2 is YFSETQ. The DNA for the CDR3 is TGCGCCAGTTCCATGCAGATTGAAGTAGGCTATGGCTACACCTTC. It yields the protein CASSMQIEVGYGYTF.

The rearrangement uses TRBV18 and TRBJ1-1, with D unresolved. Germline V gene lookup returns CDR1 KGHSH and CDR2 LQKENI. This CDR3 is built from 13 residues. Trimming took 3 bases from V and 1 from J, leaving 6 bases between them. The CDR3 here is CASSPLGNTEAFF. The DNA for the CDR3 is TGTGCCAGCTCACCCCTAGGGAACACTGAAGCTTTCTTT.

The rearrangement joins TRBV15 to TRBJ2-7; D is unclear. Trimming took off 0 bases at V and 6 bases at J, with 12 bases between the two ends. This CDR3 has 14 amino acids. Germline V gene data show CDR1 as LNHNV and CDR2 as YYDKDF (reference sequence). CDR3 DNA: TGTGCCACCAGCAGAGATCGGCAGGATACCGAGCAGTACTTC. This sequence encodes CATSRDRQDTEQYF.

The chain uses TRBV6-8 and TRBJ1-2; weak D call: TRBD1 (5 bases). CDR3 size: 13 residues. Germline CDR1 reads MNHGY; CDR2 reads SAAAGT. V gave up 6 bases and J gave up 3 bases, with 11 bases separating them. In DNA form, the CDR3 reads TGTGCCAGCAGCAAGGGGTGGGACTATGGCTACACCTTC. Translating it yields CASSKGWDYGYTF.

This sequence joins TRBV6-8 and TRBJ1-3; D remains ambiguous. V lost 8 bases to trimming and J lost 1 base, with 12 bases between them. The CDR3 loop spans 14 amino acids. Per germline, CDR1 MNHGY and CDR2 SAAAGT. CDR3: CASLPGLSGNTIYF. Written as DNA, the CDR3 is TGTGCCAGCCTCCCTGGGCTATCTGGAAACACCATATATTTT.